This T cell receptor (beta chain) was sequenced in a study of beta chain features in type 1 diabetes. Findings and limits, study-wide: All four CD4+ subsets from Type 1 diabetes patients carried moderately but significantly shorter TCRB CDR3s.

With V trimmed by 6 bases and J by 2 bases, 8 bases remained unmatched. This CDR3 is built from 15 residues. Germline V gene data show CDR1 as SNHLY and CDR2 as FYNNEI. Expressed TCRB transcripts were sequenced because the isolated RNA had all been reverse transcribed beforehand. Assay used: immunoSEQ multiplex PCR; TCRdb lists only in-frame clones, some missing. The sample has a few hundred thousand clones; approximately 16% are singletons. This clone was seen only a few times. What it binds is not known. The sequence was collected from a man between 18 and 29 years old with type 1 diabetes. Sequencing was carried out using naive CD4+ T cells from blood. The rearrangement links TRBV2 to TRBJ2-7, with 9 bases that match TRBD1. The CDR3 nucleotides are TGTGCCAGCAGAGCTACTAGACAGGGGGCCTACGAGCAGTACTTC. This gives the protein CASRATRQGAYEQYF.